Each of the 4 T cell receptor beta chains below was sequenced from the same sample in a study of control samples from healthy donors and cancer patients. The repertoire was sequenced with immunoSEQ multiplex PCR; TCRdb's copy has only in-frame clones and lacks some. The data hold some 71,000 clones, with 89% observed a single time. The sequenced sample was PBMCs. Receptor source: a man aged 55-75 years with lung cancer.

The chain couples TRBV29-1 to TRBJ1-4; D is undetermined. Deletions cut 0 bases from V and 2 bases from J, with 13 bases between. The germline gives CDR1 SQVTM, CDR2 ANQGSEA. The CDR3 runs 16 residues. The CDR3 is CSVEEAGSATNEKLFF. The CDR3 DNA is TGCAGCGTTGAAGAGGCAGGAAGCGCTACTAATGAAAAACTGTTTTTT.

This chain connects TRBV7-9 to TRBJ1-1; unclear D gene. CDR3 length: 15 amino acids. Germline assignment: CDR1 SEHNR and CDR2 FQNEAQ (reference sequence). The germline V and J ends were trimmed by 1 base and 1 base, with 10 bases remaining between them. For the CDR3, the DNA is TGTGCCAGCAGCTTAGTAACCATACCGAACACTGAAGCTTTCTTT. This gives the protein CASSLVTIPNTEAFF.

The J gene is TRBJ1-2, the V gene TRBV5-4; D ambiguous. CDR1 and CDR2 from the germline V gene are SGHNT and YYREEE (reference sequence). CDR3 length equals 14 residues. The germline V and J ends were trimmed by 4 bases and 3 bases, with 13 bases remaining between them. Here the CDR3 DNA reads TGTGCCAGCAGCATCGGACGTATGGACTATGGCTACACCTTC. Translation gives CASSIGRMDYGYTF.

In DNA form, the CDR3 reads TGTGCCAGCAGCCCCGGGACTAGAGGAGAGACCCAGTACTTC. It encodes CASSPGTRGETQYF. The chain joins TRBV7-3 to TRBJ2-5; 8 nucleotides agree with TRBD2. With V trimmed by 5 bases and J by 4 bases, 6 bases remained unmatched. The CDR3 extends over 14 amino acids. Per germline, CDR1 SGHTA and CDR2 FQGTGA.